These 31 T cell receptor beta chains originate from one sample sequenced in a study of cytomegalovirus exposure and HLA in healthy donors. Method: immunoSEQ multiplex PCR; TCRdb's copy keeps in-frame clones and lacks some. Of 160,000 or so clones in the sample, roughly nine tenths are singletons; the top ten hold about 2.5%. The specimen was PBMCs. The receptors derive from a man between 18 and 29 years old in good health and CMV-seropositive.

The chain couples TRBV29-1 to TRBJ1-3, with D hard to call. V was clipped by 7 bases and J by 4 bases, with 8 bases between them. This CDR3 is 11 amino acids long. Germline-derived CDR1 and CDR2 are SQVTM and ANQGSEA. CDR3 DNA sequence: TGCAGCGGACATTCAGGAAACACCATATATTTT. Translation gives CSGHSGNTIYF.

The V and J genes are TRBV4-1 and TRBJ2-2; TRBD1 agrees at 9 bases. The V gene's germline CDR1 is MGHRA and CDR2 YSYEKL. The ends lost 1 base at V and 5 bases at J; junction bases unmatched: 8. CDR3 length: 17 residues. Written as DNA, the CDR3 is TGCGCCAGCAGCCAAGGGGTGGGACAGGGTCGTACCGGGGAGCTGTTTTTT. This translates into CASSQGVGQGRTGELFF.

As DNA, the CDR3 is TGTGCCAGCAGCTGGGGACTAGCGGGGGGGAATGAGCAGTTCTTC. Translated, it gives CASSWGLAGGNEQFF. This sequence joins TRBV5-6 and TRBJ2-1, with TRBD2 matching over 16 bases. CDR1 and CDR2 from the germline V gene are SGHDT and YYEEEE. The J segment lost 7 bases and the V segment lost 3 bases, leaving 1 base of the junction unmatched. The CDR3 runs 15 residues.

The chain uses TRBV7-6 and TRBJ1-3, with unresolved D. CDR1 is SGHVS, CDR2 FNYEAQ, per germline. The V and J ends lost 5 bases and 4 bases respectively, with 3 bases between them. The CDR3 is 11 amino acids. DNA for the CDR3: TGTGCCAGCAGCCCGGGAAACACCATATATTTT. It translates to CASSPGNTIYF.

The chain links TRBV2 to TRBJ2-7; 12 bases line up with TRBD2. Germline CDR1 reads SNHLY; CDR2 reads FYNNEI. The ends lost 6 bases at V and 6 bases at J; junction bases unmatched: 6. The CDR3 is made up of 14 amino acids. The CDR3 bases are TGTGCCAGCAGGAGACTAGCGGGAGTCGGCGAGCAGTACTTC. Its translation: CASRRLAGVGEQYF.

CDR3 sequence reads: CASRRDRGAMNTEAFF. CDR3 coding DNA: TGCGCCAGCCGACGAGACAGGGGGGCTATGAACACTGAAGCTTTCTTT. The V call is TRBV4-3, the J call TRBJ1-1, with TRBD1 matching over 9 bases. The ends lost 8 bases at V and 0 bases at J; junction bases unmatched: 10. This CDR3 spans 16 amino acids. Germline V gene sequence: CDR1 LGHNA, CDR2 YSLEER.

The chain carries TRBV4-3 and TRBJ2-1, with 8 bases aligning to TRBD2. Germline CDR1 and CDR2: LGHNA and YSLEER. CDR3 length: 16 amino acids. With 1 base clipped from V and 10 bases from J, the junction kept 12 bases outside the gene matches. The CDR3 spells CASSQGEVSGMGEQFF. The CDR3 DNA reads TGCGCCAGCAGCCAAGGGGAAGTTAGCGGGATGGGAGAGCAGTTCTTC.

This chain links TRBV28 with TRBJ1-4, with a possible D match to TRBD1 (6 bases). Trimming stripped 6 bases from V and 4 bases from J, with 30 bases between. The CDR3 covers 20 residues. Germline-derived CDR1 and CDR2 are MDHEN and SYDVKM. DNA of the CDR3: TGTGCCAGCAGCCCGAACGGGACACCTGGGCGATTGGGTTTTAATGAAAAACTGTTTTTT. It is translated as CASSPNGTPGRLGFNEKLFF.

V gene TRBV14 combines with J gene TRBJ1-1; 8 bases are a match to TRBD1. The germline V gene encodes CDR1 SGHDN and CDR2 FVKESK. V lost 6 bases to trimming and J lost 4 bases; unmatched junction nucleotides: 10. The CDR3 is 15 amino acids. The CDR3 spells CASSLQTGVSTEAFF. The CDR3 DNA reads TGTGCCAGCAGTTTGCAGACAGGGGTGAGCACTGAAGCTTTCTTT. Supplemented by reference TRBV14 and TRBJ1-1, the full variable domain reads EAGVTQFPSHSVIEKGQTVTLRCDPISGHDNLYWYRRVMGKEIKFLLHFVKESKQDESGMPNNRFLAERTGGTYSTLKVQPAELEDSGVYFCASSLQTGVSTEAFFGQGTRLTVV.

This clone was detected only a few times. This chain uses TRBV27 with TRBJ2-7, with TRBD2 matching over 7 bases. The CDR3 covers 11 residues. Germline-derived CDR1 and CDR2 are MNHEY and SMNVEV (reference sequence). After removal of 7 bases from V and 6 bases from J, the junction contained 3 bases not matched to a gene. The CDR3 nucleotides are TGTGCCAGCATAGGGGAGGGCGAGCAGTACTTC. As protein: CASIGEGEQYF.

The rearrangement joins TRBV9 to TRBJ2-2, with unresolved D. The CDR3 is made up of 12 amino acids. Looked up from germline, CDR1 is SGDLS and CDR2 is YYNGEE. The V gene lost 4 bases and the J gene lost 3 bases, with 4 bases spanning the gap. CDR3 nucleotide sequence: TGTGCCAGCAGCCCCTACACCGGGGAGCTGTTTTTT. Protein: CASSPYTGELFF. The entire variable domain, with the rest obtained from reference TRBV9 and TRBJ2-2, is as follows: DSGVTQTPKHLITATGQRVTLRCSPRSGDLSVYWYQQSLDQGLQFLIQYYNGEERAKGNILERFSAQQFPDLHSELNLSSLELGDSALYFCASSPYTGELFFGEGSRLTVL.

The genes are TRBV28 and TRBJ2-7; perhaps TRBD1 as D (6 bases). V was clipped by 2 bases and J by 0 bases, with 11 bases between them. Germline values: CDR1 MDHEN, CDR2 SYDVKM. The CDR3 runs to 15 residues. CDR3 DNA sequence: TGTGCCAGCAGTTTAGCCGGGACACCCTCCTACGAGCAGTACTTC. Residues: CASSLAGTPSYEQYF.

V usage is TRBV27 and J usage is TRBJ2-2; D is unresolved. Looked up from germline, CDR1 is MNHEY and CDR2 is SMNVEV (reference sequence). The CDR3 sequence is 13 residues long. V was shortened by 3 bases and J by 9 bases, with 11 bases between the two germline ends. In nucleotides, the CDR3 is TGTGCCAGCAGTTTTCTCTCTGGCCGGGAGCTGTTTTTT. Its protein product is CASSFLSGRELFF.

In nucleotides, the CDR3 is TGTGCCAGCACCCATGGGGGGGGGCGCGGAAGATCTGGGGCCAACGTCCTGACTTTC. Its translation: CASTHGGGRGRSGANVLTF. This rearrangement joins TRBV7-2 to TRBJ2-6; a weak D match, TRBD2 (7 bases). V gave up 7 bases and J gave up 1 base, with 23 bases separating them. Germline V gives CDR1 SGHTA, CDR2 FQGNSA. This CDR3 has 19 amino acids.

This clone came up a few times. The chain recombines TRBV5-8 with TRBJ1-2; TRBD1 matches 7 bases. The CDR3 totals 12 residues. After removal of 5 bases from V and 4 bases from J, the junction contained 2 bases not matched to a gene. Germline V CDR1 and CDR2: SGHTS, YDEGEE. CDR3 sequence: CASRGTAYGYTF. The CDR3 DNA reads as TGTGCCAGCAGAGGGACAGCCTATGGCTACACCTTC.

The chain recombines TRBV27 with TRBJ2-7; D possibly corresponds to TRBD1 (6 bases). The V gene's germline CDR1 is MNHEY and CDR2 SMNVEV (reference sequence). Trimming pared 2 bases from V and 3 bases from J, leaving 11 bases between. The CDR3 covers 14 residues. The DNA of the CDR3 is TGTGCCAGCAGTTTAACTGGACAGAGCTACGAGCAGTACTTC. It translates to CASSLTGQSYEQYF.

V is TRBV9 and J is TRBJ2-2, with a weak D call TRBD1 (6 bases). CDR1 and CDR2 (germline): SGDLS, YYNGEE. This CDR3 comprises 14 residues. Trimming took off 0 bases at V and 5 bases at J, with 8 bases between the two ends. CDR3 DNA: TGTGCCAGCAGCGTAGGTAGGGGGACCGGGGAGCTGTTTTTT. Translated, it gives CASSVGRGTGELFF.

This chain links TRBV19 with TRBJ1-2; 8 bases align to TRBD1. The V gene end was trimmed by 9 bases and the J gene end by 4 bases; junction bases not matched to a gene: 7. Germline loops: CDR1 LNHDA, CDR2 SQIVND (reference sequence). The CDR3 contains 13 residues. DNA for the CDR3: TGTGCCAGCGCGCGGGACAGGTCCTATGGCTACACCTTC. It is translated as CASARDRSYGYTF.

This clone was detected a few times. The chain has TRBV15 and TRBJ2-1; D is unresolved. From germline, CDR1 is LNHNV and CDR2 YYDKDF (reference sequence). The CDR3 is made up of 12 amino acids. The V end was cut by 1 base, the J end by 6 bases, with 4 bases between. In DNA, the CDR3 is TGTGCCACCAGCAGAGCTAGCAATGAGCAGTTCTTC. Residues: CATSRASNEQFF.

The chain uses TRBV4-1 and TRBJ2-5, with TRBD2 identical over 7 bases. The germline V gene has CDR1 MGHRA and CDR2 YSYEKL. V was clipped by 5 bases and J by 4 bases; unmatched bases: 4. CDR3 length: 13 amino acids. CDR3 amino acids: CASSYTGGETQYF. The CDR3 nucleotides are TGCGCCAGCAGCTATACGGGGGGAGAGACCCAGTACTTC.

This chain joins TRBV4-2 and TRBJ2-3; TRBD2 matches 9 bases. Germline V gene sequence: CDR1 LGHNA, CDR2 YNFKEQ. The CDR3 loop spans 17 amino acids. V was pared by 4 bases and J by 6 bases, with 14 bases of the junction left unmatched. CDR3 nucleotide sequence: TGTGCCAGCAGCCCGTGGACTAGCGTACTACGCGCGGATACGCAGTATTTT. It translates to CASSPWTSVLRADTQYF.

This chain joins TRBV5-1 and TRBJ1-4; 7 nucleotides align to TRBD1. Unmatched junction bases numbered 10, after V lost 4 bases and J lost 7 bases. This CDR3 region has 15 residues. Germline V gives CDR1 SGHRS, CDR2 YFSETQ. The DNA of the CDR3 is TGCGCCAGCAGCCTAACAGGGGCCTCGGGTGAAAAACTGTTTTTT. It codes for CASSLTGASGEKLFF.

The chain is built from TRBV9 and TRBJ2-1; 7 nucleotides align to TRBD2. Unmatched junction bases numbered 5, after V lost 0 bases and J lost 2 bases. The CDR3 has 16 residues. Germline CDR1 and CDR2: SGDLS and YYNGEE. The CDR3 loop reads CASSVEPSGTYNEQFF. CDR3 nucleotide sequence: TGTGCCAGCAGCGTAGAGCCTAGCGGTACCTACAATGAGCAGTTCTTC.

This chain uses TRBV5-6 with TRBJ2-6; D unresolved. V lost 7 bases, J lost 1 base, and 9 bases lay in between. The CDR3 runs to 14 residues. The germline V gene has CDR1 SGHDT and CDR2 YYEEEE. The CDR3 here is CASLPPSGANVLTF. As DNA, the CDR3 is TGTGCCAGCCTCCCTCCTTCTGGGGCCAACGTCCTGACTTTC.

The chain links TRBV29-1 to TRBJ2-1; a possible D gene is TRBD2 (5 bases). The V gene's germline CDR1 is SQVTM and CDR2 ANQGSEA. Trimming pared 4 bases from V and 4 bases from J, leaving 5 bases between. CDR3 length equals 11 residues. The CDR3 sequence: CSVGTYNEQFF. The CDR3 nucleotides read TGCAGCGTTGGGACTTACAATGAGCAGTTCTTC.

The rearrangement links TRBV7-2 to TRBJ1-1; D is unclear. This CDR3 has 11 residues. V lost 5 bases, J lost 3 bases, and 4 bases lay in between. Germline V lookup: CDR1 SGHTA, CDR2 FQGNSA. The CDR3: CASSPDTEAFF. The CDR3 region has the DNA TGTGCCAGCAGCCCAGACACTGAAGCTTTCTTT.

This clone showed up many times. This sequence joins TRBV6-1 and TRBJ2-7; 8 bases agree with TRBD1. Germline lookup yields CDR1 MNHNS and CDR2 SASEGT. The CDR3 is made up of 15 amino acids. V lost 1 base to trimming and J lost 3 bases; unmatched junction nucleotides: 5. As DNA, the CDR3 is TGTGCCAGCAGTGAAGGAACAGGGGGGATCTACGAGCAGTACTTC. This encodes CASSEGTGGIYEQYF.

V is TRBV19 and J is TRBJ2-1; 7 positions match TRBD2. The CDR3 has 15 amino acids. The V gene end was trimmed by 3 bases and the J gene end by 3 bases; junction bases not matched to a gene: 5. Germline lookup yields CDR1 LNHDA and CDR2 SQIVND (reference sequence). The CDR3 bases are TGTGCCAGTAGTATTACGGGGGGAGTCTACAATGAGCAGTTCTTC. Translating it yields CASSITGGVYNEQFF.

This rearrangement joins TRBV30 to TRBJ2-1, with a weak D call TRBD2 (5 bases). Germline assignment: CDR1 GTSNPN and CDR2 SVGIG (reference sequence). Trimming shortened V by 6 bases and J by 4 bases, and 16 bases separated the two germline ends. CDR3 length: 14 residues. CDR3 nucleotide sequence: TGTGCCTGTCGCTTGCCGGGAACTTACAATGAGCAGTTCTTC. It encodes CACRLPGTYNEQFF.

The chain uses TRBV10-3 and TRBJ1-1, with D tentatively TRBD1 (6 bases). Trimming removed 10 bases at V and 0 bases at J, with 15 bases between. This CDR3 is 14 amino acids long. The germline gives CDR1 ENHRY, CDR2 SYGVKD. The chain's CDR3 is CATGGGGMNTEAFF. The CDR3 coding sequence is TGTGCCACTGGAGGGGGGGGGATGAACACTGAAGCTTTCTTT.

This chain uses TRBV27 with TRBJ2-3; D uncertain. CDR3 length: 13 amino acids. Germline CDR1 MNHEY, CDR2 SMNVEV (reference sequence). V gave up 5 bases and J gave up 8 bases, with 14 bases separating them. The chain's CDR3 is CASSPDVRGTQYF. The CDR3 region has the DNA TGTGCCAGCAGTCCCGACGTAAGAGGTACGCAGTATTTT.